This T cell receptor (beta chain) originates from a study of identical twins. MiXCR, applied by TCRdb to the 5' RACE reads, yields one record per CDR3 protein. The table has 500,000 to 550,000 distinct CDR3 sequences, about 20% seen once; the top ten hold 0.75% to 0.95%. CDR3 length: 14 amino acids. Per the germline V gene, CDR1 is DFQATT and CDR2 is SNEGSKA (reference sequence). The V segment lost 6 bases and the J segment 7 bases; nucleotides outside the gene matches: 8. The sample was also linked to a second study, of T cells expressing NK-cell markers. That work contributes: Certain NKG2C+ T cell clones were expanded, and their HCMV specificity remained unclear.

The gene calls are TRBV20-1 and TRBJ2-1; 11 bases fit TRBD2. Sequenced: CD4+ T cells sorted from blood. The source of this sequence is a woman aged 18-35 years in good health. As DNA, the CDR3 is TGCAGTGCAACTAGCGGGGGCCCAAAGAATGAGCAGTTCTTC. Amino acids: CSATSGGPKNEQFF.